This T cell receptor (beta chain) was recovered during a study of cytomegalovirus exposure and HLA in healthy donors (dated 2017 in TCRdb). For the study in its entirety: According to an earlier analysis of a few hundred of the donors, about 179 million T cells yielded some 110 million unique TCR beta sequences and roughly 280 Gb of sequence data. An early release that covered some 640 HLA-typed donors contained about 300 gigabases of sequencing data and roughly 84 million unique TCR sequences. Of the 300 to 400 genotyped donors, approximately 80% fell in the genetic ancestry cluster associated with self-reported Caucasian donors. The aim of the study was to test whether cataloging public T cell receptors could identify signatures of past pathogen exposure. The study used immunosequencing to profile the T cell repertoires of approximately 630 subjects and linked those repertoires to cytomegalovirus serostatus. A separate validation cohort of roughly 110 different subjects was used in addition to the roughly 670-subject first cohort. The study combined high-throughput TCR immunosequencing, statistical association of individual TCRs with disease status, and machine learning to predict cytomegalovirus infection status. To study patterns of TCR occurrence, a later analysis re-analyzed previously published TCR beta repertoires from around 670 donors and added high-resolution HLA genotyping. Rather than using new phenotypic data, the later analysis identified candidate immune exposures from TCR beta sequences and from how often those sequences occurred across donors. An earlier analysis of roughly 600 of the donors used high-throughput TCR beta sequencing to judge whether each TCR beta V gene segment behaved as functional or pseudogenic. Donor age, sex, ethnicity and CMV serostatus were compiled together with the repertoire data. Genome-wide SNP genotypes for about 65% of the roughly 670 donors were used in a later genetic analysis, which treated that subset as a discovery cohort. All discovery cohort repertoires had been generated on a single sequencing platform. HLA typing covered class I and class II loci at four-digit resolution. Typing coverage varied by locus: roughly 620-640 donors for A, B, C, DRB1 and DQB1; approximately 560 for DQA1; nearly 610 for DPA1; fewer than 480 for DPB1. A handful of DR-DQ haplotypes were handled as single units for association and clustering because linkage in the cohort was strong. Across some 400 genotyped donors of the cohort, an average of roughly 250,000 unique TCR beta nucleotide sequences per donor were sequenced, and roughly 17% of those sequences were non-productive. The full study reports these points: The sequencing pipeline was judged likely to have produced a cluster of highly shared sequence variants as a technical artifact. Most TCR sequences were observed very rarely across donors, whereas some public TCRs were present in many individuals. It was suggested by the authors that the approach could potentially be generalized to other disease states and immunological phenotypes. Presence/absence analyses assumed roughly uniform sequencing depth across donors, an assumption that may not hold. The classifier was reported to diagnose cytomegalovirus status with high specificity and sensitivity in both the original and validation cohorts. An earlier analysis of approximately 590 of the donors showed that most TCR beta V segments appeared in productive rearrangements either about 87% or about 30% of the time, which broadly matched IMGT annotations. For the cohort, immune exposure information was limited to CMV serostatus. In a later analysis, TCR association rates were found to vary across HLA loci, with the most associated TCRs seen for DRB1 alleles and the fewest for HLA-C alleles. Compared with the roughly 670-donor mean, donors in an Asian-associated ancestry cluster had fewer N-insertions in productive TCRs, according to a later genetic analysis. A later genetic analysis associated a missense DCLRE1C variant with V-gene and J-gene trimming of TCR beta chains, and an independent cohort replicated the association. In a later analysis, HLA-associated TCR beta chains were found to be more clonally expanded and to have lower generation probabilities than equally common non-associated chains. Because some donors lacked HLA typing at each locus, the association tests relied only on the typed subset. Strong co-occurrence of HLA alleles, especially DR and DQ, made assigning TCR associations to individual alleles difficult. A further reported finding was that TCR beta sequences accurately predicted the HLA-A and HLA-B alleles for most subjects in the first cohort. Three of the identified cytomegalovirus-associated TCR beta chains were confirmed in vitro to be specific for cytomegalovirus antigens. A later analysis found that most CMV-associated TCR beta chains appeared HLA-restricted, with HLA associations seemingly driven largely by CMV exposure. Because counts were too low, seventeen rarely observed V segments, including chromosome 9 orphons, were left out of the earlier analysis of a few hundred of the donors. At a false discovery rate of 0.05, a later analysis linked some 17,000 TCR beta sequences to specific HLA alleles. Several of the top co-occurrence clusters appeared to be linked to parvovirus B19, influenza, CMV and Epstein-Barr virus, according to a later analysis. The study listed around 160 TCR beta chains as associated with cytomegalovirus. Only TCR beta chains were sequenced in this cohort, and the absence of alpha or paired-chain data limited detectable features. Correlated functional status among segregating V segments might be attributable to linkage disequilibrium, but an unknown experimental factor could not be ruled out. The 87-base-pair reads could not distinguish some IMGT-functional V segments, including TRBV6-2 and TRBV6-3, so those segments were excluded.

Libraries came from the immunoSEQ multiplex PCR assay. A mixture of 60 forward primers for TCR Vbeta segments and 13 reverse primers for TCR Jbeta segments was used in the multiplex PCR. A multiplex PCR assay on genomic DNA amplified the CDR3 region of rearranged TCR beta genes. The Illumina HiSeq System was used to sequence the amplified TCR beta libraries as 87-base-pair reads. In the paper's pipeline: In a later analysis, some 80 million unique TCR beta chains were counted across the 666 repertoires, and roughly 9.9 million of these chains were shared by at least two donors. To remove PCR and sequencing errors, raw reads were error-corrected and collapsed into unique sequences using a nearest-neighbor algorithm that merged closely related sequences. V, D and J gene segments were assigned by aligning CDR3 sequences to IMGT reference sequences. For a sequence to be retained, a match of at least six nucleotides was required to both a V gene segment and a J gene segment. Rearrangements were classified as productive when the CDR3 lacked stop codons and remained in frame with V and J, and all other rearrangements were classified as non-productive. CDR3 was defined according to IMGT convention as the region running from the second conserved V-encoded cysteine to the conserved J-encoded phenylalanine. In an earlier analysis of approximately 500 of the donors, sequences lacking an unambiguous match to a single V gene segment were excluded. An earlier analysis of a few hundred of the donors called V segments functional above 56.7% productive rearrangements and segregating when the between-donor standard deviation exceeded 5%. To diagnose cytomegalovirus status from the catalog of TCR beta chain sequences, a statistical classification framework was built. V and J gene assignment, in a later analysis, came from comparing TCR nucleotide sequences with IMGT/GENE-DB human TR gene sequences. The TCRdist pipeline was used in a later analysis to assign CDR3 sequences and most-parsimonious VDJ recombination scenarios. A later analysis defined each TCR beta chain by its CDR3 amino acid sequence plus V-gene family, and excluded reads lacking a unique V-gene family. As a way to deal with suspected cross-contamination and a sequencing artifact, a later analysis dropped over 550 nucleotide sequences that were highly shared and had low generation probability. A later analysis calculated a clonal expansion index for each public chain from normalized within-repertoire ranks of inferred template counts. In a later analysis, generation probabilities were computed using a VDJ recombination model fitted to out-of-frame rearrangements, and the results were checked against IGoR. A later analysis scored TCR-TCR, TCR-HLA and TCR-CMV co-occurrence with hypergeometric tests, applying a repertoire-size bias correction to TCR pairs. In a later analysis, false discovery rates were estimated by permuting HLA or CMV assignments 20 times. In a later analysis, co-occurring TCRs were grouped with DBSCAN, and TCRdist sequence similarity was added when clustering was performed within HLA-allele-positive subsets. Repertoires with fewer than 30,000 or more than 120,000 public chains, plus five repertoires with anomalous nucleotide sharing, were excluded from co-occurrence clustering. Drawn from immuneACCESS, this table holds only the in-frame rearrangements with V and J called that TCRdb kept. Clones are partly lost; checked studies trace under half to an unresolved V gene and leave the rest unexplained. V and J calls plus clone size are reproduced from that table; the DNA served to infer D and trimming. In this sample the table shows fewer than 90,000 clones, roughly 80% of which occur a single time. Roughly 9.1% of the sample comes from the top ten.

In total, approximately 700 healthy bone marrow donors made up the cohort. At the time of sampling, every cohort member was nominally healthy, though immune exposures that went unrecorded were likely present. The donor was CMV seropositive and belonged to the group of 250 to 300 seropositive cohort members. A peripheral blood sample was provided by each donor, and peripheral blood mononuclear cells were used for TCR beta sequencing. The Qiagen DNeasy Blood Extraction Kit was used to extract genomic DNA from the blood cell samples. The germline V gene encodes CDR1 MNHNS and CDR2 SASEGT. V is reduced by 0 bases and J by 8 bases, leaving a spacing of 25 bases between them. Including the terminal cysteine and phenylalanine, the CDR3 comprises 19 residues. CDR3 DNA is the only sequence kept; it has 57 bases, read in frame from the first base. For this clone: There is no known antigen for this receptor. No base-level quality is on record; no much larger clone is a single base apart.

The material sequenced was PBMCs. The chain is encoded by TRBV6-1 joined to TRBJ1-4, with TRBD1 tentatively as D gene (6 bases match). This receptor was identified in a man between 25 and 39 years old in good health and CMV-seropositive. The CDR3 reads as follows: CASSEAIRDNTMVDEKLFF. DNA sequence: TGTGCCAGCAGTGAAGCGATTAGGGACAACACCATGGTGGACGAAAAACTGTTTTTT.